This passage covers 20 T cell receptor beta chains from one sample sequenced in a study of shared clonotypes between healthy human individuals. Only in-frame clones appear in the TCRdb table, and some are missing; sequencing was by immunoSEQ multiplex PCR. The sample includes under 1,900,000 clones, approximately 98.5% seen only once; the top ten take 0.36%. The source material was naive CD4+ T cells sorted from blood. The subset is: CD45RA+ positively selected. The receptor set was obtained from a man aged 25 to 40 in good health.

The chain recombines TRBV18 with TRBJ1-5; D call uncertain. Germline V CDR1 and CDR2: KGHSH, LQKENI. This CDR3 has 18 residues. V lost 0 bases and J 3 bases, leaving 18 bases between the germline ends. CDR3 sequence: CASSPPASRKSPNQPQHF. The CDR3 nucleotides read TGTGCCAGCTCACCACCGGCCTCCAGGAAATCGCCCAATCAGCCCCAGCATTTT.

This clone has a single count. The chain employs TRBV5-4 and TRBJ1-4; TRBD1 might be the D (6 bases). CDR1 is SGHNT and CDR2 is YYREEE in the germline V gene (reference sequence). The V end lost 3 bases, the J end lost 8 bases, and 11 bases lay between the germline ends. This CDR3 comprises 13 residues. The CDR3 region is CASSSGQTEKLFF. The CDR3 bases are TGTGCCAGCAGCTCTGGACAGACCGAAAAACTGTTTTTT.

This clone was recorded only once. The genes are TRBV6-1 and TRBJ2-7, with 7 bases lining up with TRBD2. Per the germline V gene, CDR1 is MNHNS and CDR2 is SASEGT. The CDR3 loop spans 15 amino acids. V was pared by 1 base and J by 2 bases, with 5 bases of the junction left unmatched. CDR3 loop: CASSEVKRGPYEQYF. CDR3 in DNA: TGTGCCAGCAGTGAAGTCAAGCGGGGCCCCTACGAGCAGTACTTC.

V usage is TRBV7-2 and J usage is TRBJ2-1; 7 nucleotides match TRBD2. The CDR3 is made up of 17 amino acids. Trimming at V came to 0 bases and at J to 5 bases, leaving 10 bases not matched to a gene. Germline V CDR1 and CDR2: SGHTA, FQGNSA. The CDR3 spells CASSLALIGAGHNEQFF. In nucleotides, the CDR3 is TGTGCCAGCAGCTTAGCGCTAATCGGAGCGGGGCACAATGAGCAGTTCTTC.

The V and J genes are TRBV5-1 and TRBJ1-4; D is uncertain. Trimming stripped 0 bases from V and 4 bases from J, with 7 bases between. The CDR3 is 14 residues long. Germline values: CDR1 SGHRS, CDR2 YFSETQ. The CDR3 loop is CASSLEGINEKLFF. The CDR3, as DNA: TGCGCCAGCAGCTTGGAAGGGATTAATGAAAAACTGTTTTTT.

The CDR3, as DNA: TGTGCCAGCAGCTTAGATGGTCGGGAGGTGGGCGAGCAGTACTTC. Translation: CASSLDGREVGEQYF. This chain joins TRBV7-6 and TRBJ2-7; 7 bases map to TRBD2. The V and J ends lost 1 base and 6 bases, in that order; junction bases with no gene match: 9. The CDR3 length is 15 residues. Germline CDR1 reads SGHVS; CDR2 reads FNYEAQ.

This chain joins TRBV7-9 and TRBJ2-7; D possibly matches TRBD1 or TRBD2 (5 bases each). The CDR3 covers 15 residues. Looked up from germline, CDR1 is SEHNR and CDR2 is FQNEAQ (reference sequence). V gave up 6 bases and J gave up 6 bases, with 21 bases separating them. The CDR3 DNA reads TGTGCCAGCAGACTCGGACACACCAGAGGAGGCGAGCAGTACTTC. It encodes CASRLGHTRGGEQYF.

V is TRBV25-1 and J is TRBJ2-4, with 14 bases aligning to TRBD2. CDR3 size: 16 residues. Per the germline V gene, CDR1 is MGHDK and CDR2 is SYGVNS. The V segment lost 7 bases and the J segment 3 bases; nucleotides outside the gene matches: 5. CDR3 loop: CASTGTSGSGKNIQYF. CDR3 nucleotides: TGTGCCAGCACCGGGACTAGCGGGAGTGGCAAAAACATTCAGTACTTC. The complete variable domain, with remaining parts taken from reference TRBV25-1 and TRBJ2-4, reads EADIYQTPRYLVIGTGKKITLECSQTMGHDKMYWYQQDPGMELHLIHYSYGVNSTEKGDLSSESTVSRIRTEHFPLTLESARPSHTSQYLCASTGTSGSGKNIQYFGAGTRLSVL.

This chain connects TRBV5-4 to TRBJ2-3; TRBD2 matches at 12 bases. CDR1 SGHNT and CDR2 YYREEE come from the germline V gene (reference sequence). The CDR3 consists of 16 residues. V lost 5 bases, J lost 5 bases, and 9 bases stayed unmatched. The CDR3 DNA is TGTGCCAGCAGAAGACTAGCGGGAGTGGGGGGAGATACGCAGTATTTT. This gives the protein CASRRLAGVGGDTQYF.

This chain links TRBV10-3 with TRBJ2-3; D is perhaps TRBD2 (5 bases). The V end was cut by 11 bases, the J end by 1 base, with 10 bases between. CDR1 is ENHRY, CDR2 SYGVKD, per germline. The CDR3 runs 12 residues. The chain's CDR3 is CAATSRTDTQYF. The CDR3 bases are TGTGCCGCTACTAGTCGCACAGATACGCAGTATTTT.

This chain connects TRBV5-1 to TRBJ2-2, with 13 bases that match TRBD2. Trimming at V came to 4 bases and at J to 5 bases, leaving 5 bases not matched to a gene. This CDR3 region has 16 residues. The germline V gene encodes CDR1 SGHRS and CDR2 YFSETQ. The CDR3 coding sequence is TGCGCCAGCAGCACGGGACTAGCGGGAAAAACCGGGGAGCTGTTTTTT. Translating gives CASSTGLAGKTGELFF.

This chain links TRBV19 with TRBJ1-5, with D possibly matching TRBD1 (5 bases). Germline V lookup: CDR1 LNHDA, CDR2 SQIVND (reference sequence). CDR3 length: 17 residues. Trimming removed 5 bases at V and 4 bases at J, with 21 bases between. In nucleotides, the CDR3 is TGTGCCAGTAGTGCCCGTCTGGGGACTAAACAGAATCAGCCCCAGCATTTT. Its translation is CASSARLGTKQNQPQHF.

The rearrangement links TRBV29-1 to TRBJ2-7; 8 bases fit TRBD1. The V segment lost 3 bases and the J segment 2 bases; nucleotides outside the gene matches: 6. The CDR3 extends over 14 amino acids. CDR1 is SQVTM and CDR2 is ANQGSEA in the germline V gene. In nucleotides, the CDR3 is TGCAGCGTTGAGGCTCAGGGGGCTCCCTACGAGCAGTACTTC. It specifies CSVEAQGAPYEQYF.

The chain uses TRBV19 and TRBJ2-1; TRBD2 aligns across 8 bases. J lost 5 bases, V lost 6 bases, and 6 bases had no gene match. The CDR3 is made up of 14 amino acids. The germline V gene encodes CDR1 LNHDA and CDR2 SQIVND (reference sequence). This CDR3 is CASRKAGAHNEQFF. The CDR3 nucleotides read TGTGCCAGTAGAAAAGCGGGAGCCCACAATGAGCAGTTCTTC.

The chain uses TRBV5-1 and TRBJ1-1; the match to TRBD1 covers 7 bases. Germline V gene lookup returns CDR1 SGHRS and CDR2 YFSETQ. The CDR3 is made up of 15 amino acids. Trimming took 5 bases from V and 1 from J; bases not matched to a gene: 8. The CDR3 is CASSHAQGRNTEAFF. The CDR3, as DNA: TGCGCCAGCAGTCACGCACAGGGGAGGAACACTGAAGCTTTCTTT.

The gene calls are TRBV9 and TRBJ2-1, with D maybe TRBD2 (6 bases). V lost 0 bases to trimming and J lost 1 base, with 20 bases between them. Germline lookup yields CDR1 SGDLS and CDR2 YYNGEE. The CDR3 covers 19 residues. CDR3 sequence reads: CASSVGVMGGGTSYNEQFF. The CDR3, as DNA: TGTGCCAGCAGCGTAGGAGTGATGGGTGGCGGGACGTCCTACAATGAGCAGTTCTTC. The variable domain in full, with the rest retrieved from reference TRBV9 and TRBJ2-1, is DSGVTQTPKHLITATGQRVTLRCSPRSGDLSVYWYQQSLDQGLQFLIQYYNGEERAKGNILERFSAQQFPDLHSELNLSSLELGDSALYFCASSVGVMGGGTSYNEQFFGPGTRLTVL.

The chain has TRBV9 and TRBJ2-1, with D possibly TRBD1 on 7 matching bases. This CDR3 is 17 amino acids long. Trimming cost V 4 bases and J 8 bases, with 25 bases left between them. Germline CDR1 is SGDLS and CDR2 is YYNGEE. Here the CDR3 reads CASSPRLGGGKSDEQFF. Here the CDR3 DNA reads TGTGCCAGCAGCCCACGTTTAGGGGGCGGGAAGTCCGATGAGCAGTTCTTC.

This chain uses TRBV6-5 with TRBJ2-7; possible D gene TRBD2, 5 bases. Germline CDR1 reads MNHEY; CDR2 reads SVGAGI. The CDR3 covers 15 residues. V was pared by 6 bases and J by 0 bases, with 15 bases between. CDR3 DNA: TGTGCCAGCAGACCCCAGGCTAGCAGCTCCTACGAGCAGTACTTC. Translating gives CASRPQASSSYEQYF.

J is TRBJ2-7 and V is TRBV5-4; no clear D. The V end was cut by 0 bases, the J end by 5 bases, with 9 bases between. The length of the CDR3 is 13 residues. Per germline, CDR1 SGHNT and CDR2 YYREEE (reference sequence). For the CDR3, the DNA is TGTGCCAGCAGCTTGGACTGGTCCGACGAGCAGTACTTC. This encodes CASSLDWSDEQYF.

The rearrangement links TRBV11-2 to TRBJ2-2, with D unclear. The CDR3 sequence is 15 residues long. CDR1 is SGHAT, CDR2 FQNNGV, per germline. V lost 3 bases to trimming and J lost 5 bases, with 13 bases between them. CDR3 in amino acids: CASSFGPLGTGELFF. The CDR3 nucleotides are TGTGCCAGCAGCTTTGGACCTTTAGGGACCGGGGAGCTGTTTTTT.